This T cell receptor beta chain is drawn from a study of blood T cell repertoires in COVID-19. Study as a whole: Material from acute and convalescent COVID-19 was sourced from the United States, Italy and Spain. T cells, B-cell-depleted T cells, or PBMCs supplied cDNA or gDNA.

TCRdb keeps only in-frame clones here, not all; method: immunoSEQ multiplex PCR. The sample comprises over 150,000 clones, about 90% of which are singletons, and over 0.45% rests with the top ten. Germline V gives CDR1 LNHDA, CDR2 SQIVND (reference sequence). The CDR3 contains 16 residues. Trimming left V 4 bases short and J 3 bases short, with 19 bases between. Sequencing input: peripheral blood. The TCR comes from a man in his fifties or sixties with acute or convalescent COVID-19. The chain is built from TRBV19 and TRBJ2-7; possible D gene TRBD2, 7 bases. The CDR3, as DNA: TGTGCCAGTAGTAGGGGAGGGCAGGGGCCATACTACGAGCAGTACTTC. It translates to CASSRGGQGPYYEQYF. Combining the CDR3 with reference TRBV19 and TRBJ2-7 gives the whole variable domain DGGITQSPKYLFRKEGQNVTLSCEQNLNHDAMYWYRQDPGQGLRLIYYSQIVNDFQKGDIAEGYSVSREKKESFPLTVTSAQKNPTAFYLCASSRGGQGPYYEQYFGPGTRLTVT.